These 10 T cell receptor beta chains originate from one sample sequenced in a study of human T cells and chemical hapten exposure. TCRdb re-analysed the RACE reads in MiXCR, keeping a single row per CDR3 protein. The profile shows 350,000 or so distinct CDR3 sequences, around 6.9% of them singletons. Time point reported: patch test 1, 2 weeks after DPC sensitization. Treatment here: therapeutic diphenylcyclopropenone sensitization with weekly scalp DPC. The source was whole blood, collected in connection with sensitization to the hapten diphenylcyclopropenone (DPC). The receptors shown here come from a woman between 18 and 29 years old with alopecia areata. Some clones in this sample may be carry-over from other donors' samples.

This clonotype was counted a few times. The V and J genes are TRBV6-6 and TRBJ1-5; D is ambiguous. Per germline, CDR1 MNHNY and CDR2 SVGAGI (reference sequence). CDR3 length: 11 amino acids. The ends were cut back, 6 bases at V and 6 bases at J, with 6 bases in the middle. In DNA form, the CDR3 reads TGTGCCAGCAGCAACTTTCAGCCCCAGCATTTT. Its protein product is CASSNFQPQHF.

This clonotype was observed many times. The gene calls are TRBV6-5 and TRBJ1-1; 7 nucleotides agree with TRBD1. The germline V gene encodes CDR1 MNHEY and CDR2 SVGAGI. This CDR3 spans 13 amino acids. The V and J ends lost 4 bases and 7 bases, in that order; junction bases with no gene match: 6. The CDR3 DNA follows: TGTGCCAGCAGTTCTTTACAGGGGAATGAAGCTTTCTTT. This gives the protein CASSSLQGNEAFF.

This clonotype was recorded many times. The chain is built from TRBV6-5 and TRBJ2-7; 12 bases agree with TRBD1. CDR1 MNHEY and CDR2 SVGAGI come from the germline V gene. The V and J ends lost 2 bases and 7 bases, in that order; junction bases with no gene match: 6. This CDR3 has 15 amino acids. The CDR3 loop is CASSYRGTGGKEQYF. Here the CDR3 DNA reads TGTGCCAGCAGTTACCGCGGGACAGGGGGCAAAGAGCAGTACTTC.

This clonotype occurred many times. This chain connects TRBV4-3 to TRBJ2-1; the match to TRBD2 covers 8 bases. With 1 base clipped from V and 3 bases from J, the junction kept 2 bases outside the gene matches. Germline V gene sequence: CDR1 LGHNA, CDR2 YSLEER. This CDR3 is built from 15 residues. This chain's CDR3 is CASSQVGGGYNEQFF. The CDR3 region has the DNA TGCGCCAGCAGCCAAGTCGGGGGGGGCTACAATGAGCAGTTCTTC.

This clonotype was recorded at least ten times. The chain's CDR3 is CASREGQAYGYTF. Written as DNA, the CDR3 is TGTGCCAGCAGGGAAGGACAGGCTTATGGCTACACCTTC. The chain is built from TRBV12-3 or TRBV12-4 and TRBJ1-2; TRBD1 aligns across 7 bases. J lost 5 bases, V lost 6 bases, and 6 bases had no gene match. There are 13 residues in the CDR3.

In regard to this clonotype: The DNA is left out, because the CDR3 cannot be placed on it with certainty; the CDR3 is given as TCRdb lists it. The chain links TRBV27 to TRBJ2-3; TRBD2 reflects the table's D call only, with no check against the DNA. The V gene's germline CDR1 is MNHEY and CDR2 SMNVEV (reference sequence). The CDR3 is 19 residues long, counting both termini. This CDR3 reads CASSSSTSGGGSSTDTQYF.

This clonotype appeared many times. This chain joins TRBV20-1 and TRBJ1-1; TRBD1 might be the D (5 bases). Per the germline V gene, CDR1 is DFQATT and CDR2 is SNEGSKA (reference sequence). The CDR3 is made up of 11 amino acids. CDR3 in DNA: TGCAGGGGGGTGATGAACACTGAAGCTTTCTTT. This translates into CRGVMNTEAFF.

This clonotype occurred many times. The chain has TRBV9 and TRBJ2-3, with 7 nucleotides matching TRBD2. V gave up 3 bases and J gave up 2 bases; unmatched junction bases: 6. CDR3 size: 15 residues. CDR1 SGDLS and CDR2 YYNGEE come from the germline V gene. The CDR3 region has the DNA TGTGCCAGCAGCGCGAGCGGGGATAACACAGATACGCAGTATTTT. Its protein product is CASSASGDNTDTQYF.

This clonotype was detected many times. The chain links TRBV4-3 to TRBJ2-3; TRBD2 agrees at 14 bases. V was clipped by 0 bases and J by 0 bases; unmatched bases: 5. The length of the CDR3 is 19 residues. Germline-derived CDR1 and CDR2 are LGHNA and YSLEER. As DNA, the CDR3 is TGCGCCAGCAGCCAAGAGGAGACTAGCGGGGGGGTTAGCACAGATACGCAGTATTTT. Translating gives CASSQEETSGGVSTDTQYF.

This clonotype was seen only a few times. V usage is TRBV7-9 and J usage is TRBJ2-7, with a weak D call TRBD2 (7 bases). CDR3 length: 15 amino acids. From germline, CDR1 is SEHNR and CDR2 FQNEAQ (reference sequence). V dropped 5 bases and J dropped 0 bases, with 14 bases sitting between them. CDR3 residues: CASSPRGGSSYEQYF. As DNA, the CDR3 is TGTGCCAGCAGCCCACGCGGGGGCTCCTCCTACGAGCAGTACTTC.